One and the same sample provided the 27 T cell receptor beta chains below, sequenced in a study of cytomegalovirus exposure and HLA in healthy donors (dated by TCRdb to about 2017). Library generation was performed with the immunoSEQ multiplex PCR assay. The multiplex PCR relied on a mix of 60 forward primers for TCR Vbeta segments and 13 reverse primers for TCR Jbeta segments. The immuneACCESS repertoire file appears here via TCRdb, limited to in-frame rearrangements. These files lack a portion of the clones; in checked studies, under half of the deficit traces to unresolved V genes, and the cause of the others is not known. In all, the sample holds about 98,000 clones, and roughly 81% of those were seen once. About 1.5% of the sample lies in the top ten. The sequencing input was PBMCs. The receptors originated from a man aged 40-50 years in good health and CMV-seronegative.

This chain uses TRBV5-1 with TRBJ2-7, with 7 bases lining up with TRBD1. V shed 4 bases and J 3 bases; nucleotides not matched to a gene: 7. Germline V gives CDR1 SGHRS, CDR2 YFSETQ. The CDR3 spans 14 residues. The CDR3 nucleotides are TGCGCCAGCAGCAGGACAGGTGTGGGCTACGAGCAGTACTTC. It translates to CASSRTGVGYEQYF.

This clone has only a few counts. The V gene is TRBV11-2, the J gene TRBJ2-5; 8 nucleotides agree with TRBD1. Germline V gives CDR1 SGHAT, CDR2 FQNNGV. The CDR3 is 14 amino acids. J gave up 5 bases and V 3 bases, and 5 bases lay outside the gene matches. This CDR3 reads CASSFGQGLETQYF. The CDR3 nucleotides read TGTGCCAGCAGCTTCGGACAGGGTTTGGAGACCCAGTACTTC.

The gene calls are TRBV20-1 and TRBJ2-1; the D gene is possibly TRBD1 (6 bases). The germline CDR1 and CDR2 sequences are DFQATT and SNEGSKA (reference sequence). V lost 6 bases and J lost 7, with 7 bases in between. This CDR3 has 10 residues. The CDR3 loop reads CSAQGNEQFF. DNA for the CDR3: TGCAGTGCGCAGGGGAATGAGCAGTTCTTC.

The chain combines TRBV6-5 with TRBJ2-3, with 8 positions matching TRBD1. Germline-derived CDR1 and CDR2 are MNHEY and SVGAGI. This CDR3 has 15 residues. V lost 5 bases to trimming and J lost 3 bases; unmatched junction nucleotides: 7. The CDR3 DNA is TGTGCCAGCAGTACAGGGGGTATGGAGACAGATACGCAGTATTTT. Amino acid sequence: CASSTGGMETDTQYF.

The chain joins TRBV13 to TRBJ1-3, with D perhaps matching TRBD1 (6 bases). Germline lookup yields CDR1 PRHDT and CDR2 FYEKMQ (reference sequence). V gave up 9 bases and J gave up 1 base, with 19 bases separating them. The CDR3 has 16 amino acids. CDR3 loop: CASREQGLGSGNTIYF. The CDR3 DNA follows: TGTGCCAGTCGGGAACAGGGTTTGGGGTCTGGAAACACCATATATTTT.

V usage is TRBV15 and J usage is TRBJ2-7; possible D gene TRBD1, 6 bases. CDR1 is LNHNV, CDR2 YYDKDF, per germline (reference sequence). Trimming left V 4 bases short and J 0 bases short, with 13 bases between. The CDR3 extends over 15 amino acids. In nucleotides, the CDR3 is TGTGCCACCAGCACCCGGACAGCCTCCTCCTACGAGCAGTACTTC. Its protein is CATSTRTASSYEQYF.

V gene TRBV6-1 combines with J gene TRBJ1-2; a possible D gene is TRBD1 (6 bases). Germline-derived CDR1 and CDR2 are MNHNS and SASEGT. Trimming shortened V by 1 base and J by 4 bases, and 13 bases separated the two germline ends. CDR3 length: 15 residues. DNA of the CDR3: TGTGCCAGCAGTGAAGATCACAGGGAGGGCTATGGCTACACCTTC. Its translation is CASSEDHREGYGYTF.

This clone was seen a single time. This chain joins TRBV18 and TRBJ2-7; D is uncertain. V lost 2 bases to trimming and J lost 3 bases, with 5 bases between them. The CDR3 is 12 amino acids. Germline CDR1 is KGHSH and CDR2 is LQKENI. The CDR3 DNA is TGTGCCAGCTCACCAAATAGCTACGAGCAGTACTTC. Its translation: CASSPNSYEQYF.

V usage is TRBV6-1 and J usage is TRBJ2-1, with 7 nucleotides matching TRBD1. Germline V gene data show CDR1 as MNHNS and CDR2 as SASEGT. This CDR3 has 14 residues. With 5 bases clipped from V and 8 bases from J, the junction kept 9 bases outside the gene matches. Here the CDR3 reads CASSRRQGVDEQFF. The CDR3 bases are TGTGCCAGCAGTAGAAGACAGGGTGTCGATGAGCAGTTCTTC.

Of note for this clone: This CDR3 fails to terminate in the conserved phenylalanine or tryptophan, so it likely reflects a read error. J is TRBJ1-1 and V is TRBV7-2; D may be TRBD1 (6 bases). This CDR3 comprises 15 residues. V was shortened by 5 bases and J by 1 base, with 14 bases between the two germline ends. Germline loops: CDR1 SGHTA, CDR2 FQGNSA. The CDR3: CASSKPGHTNTEAFL. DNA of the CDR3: TGTGCCAGCAGCAAACCGGGACATACGAACACTGAAGCTTTCCTT.

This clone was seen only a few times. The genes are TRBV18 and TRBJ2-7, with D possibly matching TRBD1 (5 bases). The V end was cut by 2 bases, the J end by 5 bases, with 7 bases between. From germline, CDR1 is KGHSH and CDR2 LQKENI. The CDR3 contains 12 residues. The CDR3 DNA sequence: TGTGCCAGCTCACCAAGCAGGGACGAGCAGTACTTC. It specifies CASSPSRDEQYF.

CDR3 nucleotide sequence: TGTGCCAGCAGTGAAGCTATCAGTAACTATGGCTACACCTTC. Encoded protein: CASSEAISNYGYTF. The rearrangement joins TRBV6-1 to TRBJ1-2; the D is unclear. The CDR3 runs to 14 residues. Looked up from germline, CDR1 is MNHNS and CDR2 is SASEGT. The V end lost 0 bases, the J end lost 1 base, and 6 bases lay between the germline ends.

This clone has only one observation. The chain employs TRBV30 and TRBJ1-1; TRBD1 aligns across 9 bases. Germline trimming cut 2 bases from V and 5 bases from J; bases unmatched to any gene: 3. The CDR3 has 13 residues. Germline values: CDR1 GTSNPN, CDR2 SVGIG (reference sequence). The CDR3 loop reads CAWSRTGVTEAFF. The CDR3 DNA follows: TGTGCCTGGAGTAGGACAGGGGTTACTGAAGCTTTCTTT. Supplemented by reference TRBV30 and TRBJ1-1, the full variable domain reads SQTIHQWPATLVQPVGSPLSLECTVEGTSNPNLYWYRQAAGRGLQLLFYSVGIGQISSEVPQNLSASRPQDRQFILSSKKLLLSDSGFYLCAWSRTGVTEAFFGQGTRLTVV.

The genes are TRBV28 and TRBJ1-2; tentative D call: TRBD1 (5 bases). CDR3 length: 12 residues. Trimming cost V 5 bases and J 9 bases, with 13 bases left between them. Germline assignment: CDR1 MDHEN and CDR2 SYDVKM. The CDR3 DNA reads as TGTGCCAGCAGTCCCAGGGAATCCAGCTACACCTTC. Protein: CASSPRESSYTF.

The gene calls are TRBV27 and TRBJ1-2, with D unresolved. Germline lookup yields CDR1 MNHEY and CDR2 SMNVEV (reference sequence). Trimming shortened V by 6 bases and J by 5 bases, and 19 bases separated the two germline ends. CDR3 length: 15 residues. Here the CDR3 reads CASSIAPDIIYGYTF. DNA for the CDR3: TGTGCCAGCAGCATCGCCCCCGACATTATTTATGGCTACACCTTC.

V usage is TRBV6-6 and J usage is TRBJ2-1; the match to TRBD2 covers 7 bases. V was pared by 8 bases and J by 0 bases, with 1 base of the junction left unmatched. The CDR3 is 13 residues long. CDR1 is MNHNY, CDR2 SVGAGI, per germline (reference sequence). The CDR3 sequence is CASASGSYNEQFF. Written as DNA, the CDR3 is TGTGCCAGCGCTAGCGGCTCCTACAATGAGCAGTTCTTC.

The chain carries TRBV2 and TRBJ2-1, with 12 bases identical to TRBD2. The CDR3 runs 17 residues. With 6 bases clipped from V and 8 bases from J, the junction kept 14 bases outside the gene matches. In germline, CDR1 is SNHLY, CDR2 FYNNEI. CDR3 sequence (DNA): TGTGCCAGCAGCCGATCTGGACTAGCGGGGTTGGTCCATGAGCAGTTCTTC. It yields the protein CASSRSGLAGLVHEQFF.

The CDR3 protein is CASSLGTGAYEQYF. The CDR3 DNA sequence: TGTGCCAGCAGCTTAGGGACAGGGGCCTACGAGCAGTACTTC. The chain recombines TRBV11-2 with TRBJ2-7; TRBD1 matches 9 bases. With 1 base clipped from V and 2 bases from J, the junction kept 0 bases outside the gene matches. CDR3 size: 14 residues. CDR1 is SGHAT, CDR2 FQNNGV, per germline.

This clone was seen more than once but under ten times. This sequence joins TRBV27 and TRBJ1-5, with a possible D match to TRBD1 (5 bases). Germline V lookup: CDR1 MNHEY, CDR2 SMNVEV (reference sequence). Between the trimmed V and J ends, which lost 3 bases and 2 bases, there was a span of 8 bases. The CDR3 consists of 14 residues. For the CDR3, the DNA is TGTGCCAGCAGTTTGAAAGGGGGCAATCAGCCCCAGCATTTT. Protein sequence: CASSLKGGNQPQHF.

The CDR3 loop reads CASSIQLRSSYNSPLHF. CDR3 DNA: TGTGCCAGTAGTATTCAACTGAGAAGCTCCTATAATTCACCCCTCCACTTT. The chain joins TRBV19 to TRBJ1-6; D remains ambiguous. The germline gives CDR1 LNHDA, CDR2 SQIVND (reference sequence). The CDR3 loop spans 17 amino acids. Trimming shortened V by 3 bases and J by 0 bases, and 12 bases separated the two germline ends.

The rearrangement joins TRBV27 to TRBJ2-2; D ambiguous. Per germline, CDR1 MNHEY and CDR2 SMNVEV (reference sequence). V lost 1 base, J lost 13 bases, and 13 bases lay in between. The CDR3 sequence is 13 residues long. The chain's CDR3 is CASSLFSNGLLFF. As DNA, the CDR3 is TGTGCCAGCAGTTTATTTTCAAACGGTCTGCTGTTTTTT.

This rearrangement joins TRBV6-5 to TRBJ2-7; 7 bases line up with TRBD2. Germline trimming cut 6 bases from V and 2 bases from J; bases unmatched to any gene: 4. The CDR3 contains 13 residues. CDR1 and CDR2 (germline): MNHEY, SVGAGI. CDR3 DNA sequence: TGTGCCAGCAGGCGGGGGAATACCTACGAGCAGTACTTC. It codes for CASRRGNTYEQYF.

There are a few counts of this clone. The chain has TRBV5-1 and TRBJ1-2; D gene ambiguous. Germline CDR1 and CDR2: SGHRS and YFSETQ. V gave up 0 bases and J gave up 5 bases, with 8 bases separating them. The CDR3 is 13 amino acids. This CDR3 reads CASSLEYGYGYTF. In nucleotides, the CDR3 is TGCGCCAGCAGCTTGGAATACGGGTATGGCTACACCTTC.

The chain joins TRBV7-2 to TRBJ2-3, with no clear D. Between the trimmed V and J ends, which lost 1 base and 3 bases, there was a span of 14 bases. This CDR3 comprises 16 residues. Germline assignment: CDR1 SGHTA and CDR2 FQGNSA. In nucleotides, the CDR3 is TGTGCCAGCAGCTTAGAGACGACTCTTAGGACAGATACGCAGTATTTT. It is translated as CASSLETTLRTDTQYF. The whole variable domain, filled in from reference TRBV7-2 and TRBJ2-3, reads GAGVSQSPSNKVTEKGKDVELRCDPISGHTALYWYRQSLGQGLEFLIYFQGNSAPDKSGLPSDRFSAERTGGSVSTLTIQRTQQEDSAVYLCASSLETTLRTDTQYFGPGTRLTVL.

The CDR3 region has the DNA TGTGCCAGCAGCTGGACCAGCGGTTACGGCTACACCTTC. It translates to CASSWTSGYGYTF. The chain carries TRBV27 and TRBJ1-2; D is unclear. The germline CDR1 and CDR2 sequences are MNHEY and SMNVEV (reference sequence). Trimming took 6 bases from V and 8 from J, leaving 16 bases between them. This CDR3 has 13 amino acids.

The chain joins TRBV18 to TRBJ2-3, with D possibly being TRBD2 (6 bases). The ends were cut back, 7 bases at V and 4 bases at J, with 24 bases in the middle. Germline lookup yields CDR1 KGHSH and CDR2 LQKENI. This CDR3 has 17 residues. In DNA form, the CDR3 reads TGTGCCAGCTTCTCCGTTGTAACTGCGGGGACGGCAGATACGCAGTATTTT. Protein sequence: CASFSVVTAGTADTQYF.

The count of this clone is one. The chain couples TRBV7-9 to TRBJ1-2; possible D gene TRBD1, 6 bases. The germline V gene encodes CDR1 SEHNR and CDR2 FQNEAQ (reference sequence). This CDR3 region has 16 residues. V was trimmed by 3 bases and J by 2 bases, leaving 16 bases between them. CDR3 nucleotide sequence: TGTGCCAGCAGCTTGGGCCCGACAGGACAAAACTATGGCTACACCTTC. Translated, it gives CASSLGPTGQNYGYTF.